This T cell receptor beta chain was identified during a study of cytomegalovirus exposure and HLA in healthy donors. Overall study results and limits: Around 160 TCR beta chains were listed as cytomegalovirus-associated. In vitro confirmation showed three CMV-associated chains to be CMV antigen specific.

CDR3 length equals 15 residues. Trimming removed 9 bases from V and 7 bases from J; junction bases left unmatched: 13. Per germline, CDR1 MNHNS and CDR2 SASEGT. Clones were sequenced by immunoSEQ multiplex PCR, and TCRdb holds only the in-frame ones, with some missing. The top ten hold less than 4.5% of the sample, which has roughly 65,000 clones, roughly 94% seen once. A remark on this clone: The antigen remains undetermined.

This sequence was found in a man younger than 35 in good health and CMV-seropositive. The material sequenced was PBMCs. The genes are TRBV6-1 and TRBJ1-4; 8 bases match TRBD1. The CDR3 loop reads CARGPRTGWVEKLFF. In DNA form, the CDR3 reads TGTGCCAGAGGCCCTAGGACAGGGTGGGTTGAAAAACTGTTTTTT.